A single sample gave rise to the 27 T cell receptor beta chains below, sequenced in a study of PD-1 blockade in classical Hodgkin lymphoma. TCRdb's copy holds only in-frame clones and misses some; the assay was immunoSEQ multiplex PCR. The top ten clones hold 10% to 15% of a sample with roughly 21,000 clones, around 85% of them seen once. Time point defined: cycle 4 day 1 (C4D1), after 5 to 7 weeks of nivolumab. Exposure to brentuximab vedotin varied, and each patient had relapsed following autologous stem cell transplantation. The sample here was peripheral blood mononuclear cells (PBMCs), taken before the fourth cycle of nivolumab. Receptor source: a human donor with classical Hodgkin lymphoma.

The V call is TRBV28, the J call TRBJ2-2; 7 bases agree with TRBD2. CDR3 length: 16 residues. CDR1 is MDHEN, CDR2 SYDVKM, per germline. V trimming: 3 bases; J trimming: 4 bases; junction bases outside the gene matches: 8. CDR3: CASSFLGGPSTGELFF. CDR3 in DNA: TGTGCCAGCAGTTTTTTGGGAGGGCCATCCACCGGGGAGCTGTTTTTT.

This clone is medium-sized in the sample. The chain combines TRBV7-9 with TRBJ2-7; D not resolved. Trimming took 5 bases from V and 2 from J, leaving 10 bases between them. Germline assignment: CDR1 SEHNR and CDR2 FQNEAQ (reference sequence). The length of the CDR3 is 13 residues. Here the CDR3 reads CASSRGPAYEQYF. The CDR3 DNA reads as TGTGCCAGCAGCCGTGGGCCAGCCTACGAGCAGTACTTC.

The chain is built from TRBV27 and TRBJ2-5; 12 bases align to TRBD2. The trim removed 2 bases at V and 5 bases at J, leaving 6 bases unmatched. The CDR3 is 16 residues long. Germline V gene lookup returns CDR1 MNHEY and CDR2 SMNVEV (reference sequence). In DNA form, the CDR3 reads TGTGCCAGCAGTTTAGTGCTAGCGGGAGGGCAGGAGACCCAGTACTTC. This translates into CASSLVLAGGQETQYF.

The chain recombines TRBV10-3 with TRBJ2-7; D may be TRBD2 (6 bases). V lost 2 bases and J lost 2, with 25 bases in between. Germline values: CDR1 ENHRY, CDR2 SYGVKD. The CDR3 length is 19 residues. The CDR3 DNA follows: TGTGCCATCAGTGAGGGCCGACTAGACCCCTACTGTACTACCTACGAGCAGTACTTC. This gives the protein CAISEGRLDPYCTTYEQYF.

The rearrangement links TRBV7-9 to TRBJ1-1, with D maybe TRBD1 (5 bases). With 3 bases removed from V and 0 bases from J, the gap between germline ends came to 11 bases. The CDR3 totals 15 residues. The V gene's germline CDR1 is SEHNR and CDR2 FQNEAQ (reference sequence). CDR3 sequence reads: CASSLQGRMNTEAFF. The CDR3 DNA is TGTGCCAGCAGCTTGCAGGGTCGGATGAACACTGAAGCTTTCTTT. Based on the CDR3 plus reference TRBV7-9 and TRBJ1-1, the full variable domain is DTGVSQNPRHKITKRGQNVTFRCDPISEHNRLYWYRQTLGQGPEFLTYFQNEAQLEKSRLLSDRFSAERPKGSFSTLEIQRTEQGDSAMYLCASSLQGRMNTEAFFGQGTRLTVV.

The chain has TRBV27 and TRBJ1-1, with 7 bases aligning to TRBD1. The CDR3 is 14 residues long. J lost 7 bases, V lost 3 bases, and 8 bases had no gene match. Germline V gene data show CDR1 as MNHEY and CDR2 as SMNVEV (reference sequence). The DNA for the CDR3 is TGTGCCAGCAGTTTGTTCAGGGGGGACGGTGAAGCTTTCTTT. Its protein is CASSLFRGDGEAFF.

This clone turned up a few times. The genes are TRBV7-9 and TRBJ1-5; D ambiguous. V lost 5 bases, J lost 0 bases, and 11 bases lay in between. The CDR3 runs to 15 residues. CDR1 and CDR2 (germline): SEHNR, FQNEAQ (reference sequence). CDR3 loop: CASSLMGGSNQPQHF. The CDR3 DNA is TGTGCCAGCAGCCTAATGGGAGGTAGCAATCAGCCCCAGCATTTT.

This chain uses TRBV27 with TRBJ2-3; unclear D gene. Germline V CDR1 and CDR2: MNHEY, SMNVEV (reference sequence). Trimming pared 4 bases from V and 7 bases from J, leaving 18 bases between. There are 15 residues in the CDR3. The CDR3 protein is CASSSPTSKPNTQYF. As DNA, the CDR3 is TGTGCCAGCAGTTCACCGACATCCAAGCCGAATACGCAGTATTTT.

The genes are TRBV9 and TRBJ2-3; TRBD2 might be the D (6 bases). The CDR3 has 14 amino acids. Trimming cost V 6 bases and J 0 bases, with 11 bases left between them. The germline CDR1 and CDR2 sequences are SGDLS and YYNGEE. Written as DNA, the CDR3 is TGTGCCAGCACCCCGGGACTCAGCACAGATACGCAGTATTTT. Translation: CASTPGLSTDTQYF.

The V gene is TRBV29-1, the J gene TRBJ2-5, with TRBD2 identical over 11 bases. With 3 bases clipped from V and 7 bases from J, the junction kept 4 bases outside the gene matches. The length of the CDR3 is 13 residues. Germline V CDR1 and CDR2: SQVTM, ANQGSEA. As DNA, the CDR3 is TGCAGCGTTGAGGGACTAGCGGTAGTGACCCAGTACTTC. Residues: CSVEGLAVVTQYF.

V usage is TRBV27 and J usage is TRBJ1-2; D remains unclear. In germline, CDR1 is MNHEY, CDR2 SMNVEV (reference sequence). V lost 2 bases to trimming and J lost 4 bases, with 8 bases between them. The CDR3 consists of 13 residues. CDR3 region: CASSLDFRYGYTF. The DNA of the CDR3 is TGTGCCAGCAGTTTAGACTTTCGCTATGGCTACACCTTC.

The gene calls are TRBV19 and TRBJ2-4; the D gene is possibly TRBD1 (5 bases). This CDR3 region has 15 residues. V lost 4 bases and J lost 2, with 12 bases in between. CDR1 LNHDA and CDR2 SQIVND come from the germline V gene (reference sequence). The CDR3 region has the DNA TGTGCCAGTAGTACCCCCCAGGGTACCAAAAACATTCAGTACTTC. This gives the protein CASSTPQGTKNIQYF. The variable domain in full, with the rest retrieved from reference TRBV19 and TRBJ2-4, is DGGITQSPKYLFRKEGQNVTLSCEQNLNHDAMYWYRQDPGQGLRLIYYSQIVNDFQKGDIAEGYSVSREKKESFPLTVTSAQKNPTAFYLCASSTPQGTKNIQYFGAGTRLSVL.

This clone was counted once. The V call is TRBV9, the J call TRBJ2-2; no clear D. Germline loops: CDR1 SGDLS, CDR2 YYNGEE. The ends were cut back, 4 bases at V and 5 bases at J, with 15 bases in the middle. CDR3 length equals 15 residues. As DNA, the CDR3 is TGTGCCAGCAGCCCCCCCCCTCCCACTACCGGGGAGCTGTTTTTT. Protein: CASSPPPPTTGELFF. The full variable domain, its missing parts supplied by reference TRBV9 and TRBJ2-2, is DSGVTQTPKHLITATGQRVTLRCSPRSGDLSVYWYQQSLDQGLQFLIQYYNGEERAKGNILERFSAQQFPDLHSELNLSSLELGDSALYFCASSPPPPTTGELFFGEGSRLTVL.

This clone was seen a few times. The chain recombines TRBV27 with TRBJ1-2; TRBD1 aligns across 9 bases. J gave up 6 bases and V 6 bases, and 5 bases lay outside the gene matches. The germline gives CDR1 MNHEY, CDR2 SMNVEV (reference sequence). This CDR3 has 13 amino acids. The CDR3 bases are TGTGCCAGCAGCTCACAGGGGGCAAATGGCTACACCTTC. Its translation: CASSSQGANGYTF.

Written as DNA, the CDR3 is TGTGCCAGCTTACCGACGGCGAACACTGAAGCTTTCTTT. Residues: CASLPTANTEAFF. The genes are TRBV18 and TRBJ1-1; D is ambiguous. Trimming removed 7 bases from V and 1 base from J, with 10 bases in between. This CDR3 has 13 residues. Germline CDR1 and CDR2: KGHSH and LQKENI.

The chain couples TRBV10-3 to TRBJ2-1; possibly TRBD2 for D (5 bases). The germline CDR1 and CDR2 sequences are ENHRY and SYGVKD. Trimming removed 6 bases at V and 5 bases at J, with 11 bases between. CDR3 length equals 13 residues. The CDR3, as DNA: TGTGCCATCAGGATGCTAGCCGACAATGAGCAGTTCTTC. Translation gives CAIRMLADNEQFF.

The V gene is TRBV7-2, the J gene TRBJ2-7; 8 bases map to TRBD1. V shed 4 bases and J 2 bases; nucleotides not matched to a gene: 7. The CDR3 is made up of 15 amino acids. The germline V gene encodes CDR1 SGHTA and CDR2 FQGNSA. Here the CDR3 DNA reads TGTGCCAGCAGCTCGGGACAGGAGAGGCCCTACGAGCAGTACTTC. This codes for CASSSGQERPYEQYF.

This rearrangement joins TRBV27 to TRBJ1-5, with 10 bases lining up with TRBD1. From germline, CDR1 is MNHEY and CDR2 SMNVEV (reference sequence). The CDR3 length is 15 residues. J gave up 4 bases and V 2 bases, and 2 bases lay outside the gene matches. Written as DNA, the CDR3 is TGTGCCAGCAGTTTAGGACAGGGGGGGAATCAGCCCCAGCATTTT. It specifies CASSLGQGGNQPQHF.

The CDR3 sequence is CAWSGTGLKTQYF. The CDR3 region has the DNA TGTGCCTGGAGCGGGACAGGGTTGAAGACCCAGTACTTC. V usage is TRBV30 and J usage is TRBJ2-5; 9 bases are shared with TRBD1. The V segment lost 3 bases and the J segment 6 bases; nucleotides outside the gene matches: 5. This CDR3 contains 13 residues. Germline loops: CDR1 GTSNPN, CDR2 SVGIG (reference sequence).

V usage is TRBV7-6 and J usage is TRBJ1-1, with unresolved D. V was trimmed by 1 base and J by 4 bases, leaving 16 bases between them. The V gene's germline CDR1 is SGHVS and CDR2 FNYEAQ. This CDR3 has 16 amino acids. The CDR3 coding sequence is TGTGCCAGCAGCTTAGAAGGTGGTGGGCCCATCACTGAAGCTTTCTTT. As protein: CASSLEGGGPITEAFF.

CDR3: CALSNGGDNEQFF. In nucleotides, the CDR3 is TGTGCCTTAAGTAACGGGGGGGACAATGAGCAGTTCTTC. The genes are TRBV10-3 and TRBJ2-1; 8 bases are a match to TRBD2. Germline V gene sequence: CDR1 ENHRY, CDR2 SYGVKD. The trim removed 11 bases at V and 5 bases at J, leaving 8 bases unmatched. This CDR3 comprises 13 residues.

The V gene is TRBV27, the J gene TRBJ2-3; D unresolved. Germline V gene sequence: CDR1 MNHEY, CDR2 SMNVEV (reference sequence). This CDR3 comprises 19 residues. Trimming cost V 0 bases and J 2 bases, with 21 bases left between them. The CDR3 DNA reads as TGTGCCAGCAGTTTATCTATCCCCCCACTACTGAGCGACACAGATACGCAGTATTTT. It translates to CASSLSIPPLLSDTDTQYF.

The chain carries TRBV2 and TRBJ2-7, with D perhaps assigned TRBD1 or TRBD2 (7 bases each). Looked up from germline, CDR1 is SNHLY and CDR2 is FYNNEI. The CDR3 has 15 amino acids. Trimming pared 6 bases from V and 7 bases from J, leaving 22 bases between. This CDR3 reads CASRSAGEGAEEQYF. In DNA, the CDR3 is TGTGCCAGCAGATCGGCCGGGGAGGGGGCCGAAGAGCAGTACTTC.

This clone appeared a single time. V is TRBV28 and J is TRBJ2-5, with D perhaps matching TRBD1 (5 bases). Germline lookup yields CDR1 MDHEN and CDR2 SYDVKM. The CDR3 totals 18 residues. The V gene lost 1 base and the J gene lost 2 bases, with 20 bases spanning the gap. The CDR3 is CASSLYTGLLWDQETQYF. CDR3 DNA sequence: TGTGCCAGCAGTTTATACACAGGTCTCTTGTGGGATCAAGAGACCCAGTACTTC.

A note on this clone: This likely traces to a read error, being one base from a far larger clone. V gene TRBV5-3 combines with J gene TRBJ2-7; D gene unclear. TRBV5-3 is given ORF status, its function remaining uncertain. The CDR3 is 12 amino acids. CDR3 sequence reads: CAGSSASPEVFF. The CDR3 DNA reads as TGTGCCGGCAGCTCCGCAAGCCCGGAAGTCTTCTTC.

This clone was observed a single time. The chain carries TRBV25-1 and TRBJ1-4, with 9 bases that match TRBD1. The CDR3 sequence is 14 residues long. CDR1 and CDR2 (germline): MGHDK, SYGVNS. With 7 bases clipped from V and 6 bases from J, the junction kept 6 bases outside the gene matches. CDR3 bases: TGTGCCAGCAAGAAGACAGGGGGAGATGAAAAACTGTTTTTT. Amino acid sequence: CASKKTGGDEKLFF.

This rearrangement joins TRBV6-6 to TRBJ2-1; 7 bases are shared with TRBD2. CDR3 length: 14 amino acids. The V gene end was trimmed by 2 bases and the J gene end by 3 bases; junction bases not matched to a gene: 1. Germline CDR1 MNHNY, CDR2 SVGAGI (reference sequence). The CDR3 region is CASSYGGVYNEQFF. CDR3 nucleotide sequence: TGTGCCAGCAGTTACGGGGGGGTCTACAATGAGCAGTTCTTC.